The 27 T cell receptor beta chains below come from one sample, sequenced in a study of blood T cell repertoires in COVID-19. Sequencing used immunoSEQ multiplex PCR; TCRdb keeps in-frame clones, though not all of them. The sample includes 160,000 or so clones, approximately 90% seen only once; the top ten take around 10%. The source material was peripheral blood. These receptors were obtained from a woman aged 65 to 85 with COVID-19, enrolled during active disease.

The chain carries TRBV28 and TRBJ2-1, with unresolved D. The CDR3 extends over 14 amino acids. V dropped 3 bases and J dropped 4 bases, with 10 bases sitting between them. CDR1 is MDHEN and CDR2 is SYDVKM in the germline V gene. The chain's CDR3 is CASSFGTPYNEQFF. The DNA of the CDR3 is TGTGCCAGCAGTTTTGGCACCCCTTACAATGAGCAGTTCTTC.

This chain joins TRBV5-4 and TRBJ1-5; the D gene is possibly TRBD1 (6 bases). CDR1 SGHNT and CDR2 YYREEE come from the germline V gene (reference sequence). The CDR3 loop spans 13 amino acids. The V gene lost 3 bases and the J gene lost 7 bases, with 11 bases spanning the gap. Here the CDR3 DNA reads TGTGCCAGCAGCTCACAGGGAAGCCAGCCCCAGCATTTT. Protein product: CASSSQGSQPQHF. Based on the CDR3 plus reference TRBV5-4 and TRBJ1-5, the full variable domain is ETGVTQSPTHLIKTRGQQVTLRCSSQSGHNTVSWYQQALGQGPQFIFQYYREEENGRGNFPPRFSGLQFPNYSSELNVNALELDDSALYLCASSSQGSQPQHFGDGTRLSIL.

A few counts support this clone. The chain uses TRBV11-2 and TRBJ1-1; no definite D call. Germline CDR1 SGHAT, CDR2 FQNNGV. There are 13 residues in the CDR3. V was pared by 3 bases and J by 1 base, with 6 bases between. The CDR3 DNA follows: TGTGCCAGCAGCTTTCAGGAGAACACTGAAGCTTTCTTT. Protein sequence: CASSFQENTEAFF.

This chain links TRBV7-9 with TRBJ2-5; 9 bases match TRBD2. This CDR3 region has 17 residues. The germline CDR1 and CDR2 sequences are SEHNR and FQNEAQ (reference sequence). The J segment lost 0 bases and the V segment lost 5 bases, leaving 10 bases of the junction unmatched. The CDR3 region has the DNA TGTGCCAGCAGCCCTCACGGGACTAGCAGACACCAAGAGACCCAGTACTTC. It is translated as CASSPHGTSRHQETQYF. Based on the CDR3 plus reference TRBV7-9 and TRBJ2-5, the full variable domain is DTGVSQNPRHKITKRGQNVTFRCDPISEHNRLYWYRQTLGQGPEFLTYFQNEAQLEKSRLLSDRFSAERPKGSFSTLEIQRTEQGDSAMYLCASSPHGTSRHQETQYFGPGTRLLVL.

The chain has TRBV7-2 and TRBJ1-1, with TRBD1 as a possible D gene (6 bases). Germline V gives CDR1 SGHTA, CDR2 FQGNSA. Deletions cut 6 bases from V and 1 base from J, with 12 bases between. The CDR3 runs to 14 residues. The CDR3 here is CASSYRARNTEAFF. In DNA, the CDR3 is TGTGCCAGCAGTTACAGGGCTAGGAACACTGAAGCTTTCTTT.

The V call is TRBV11-2, the J call TRBJ1-2; no firm D call. There are 12 residues in the CDR3. Looked up from germline, CDR1 is SGHAT and CDR2 is FQNNGV. V shed 5 bases and J shed 2 bases, with 6 bases lying between them. CDR3 loop: CASSPQNYGYTF. The DNA for the CDR3 is TGTGCCAGCAGCCCCCAGAACTATGGCTACACCTTC.

V gene TRBV30 combines with J gene TRBJ1-1; D gene ambiguous. Germline CDR1 and CDR2: GTSNPN and SVGIG (reference sequence). Between the trimmed V and J ends, which lost 3 bases and 1 base, there was a span of 6 bases. There are 12 residues in the CDR3. In nucleotides, the CDR3 is TGTGCCTGGAGCCCCTGGAACACTGAAGCTTTCTTT. Its protein product is CAWSPWNTEAFF. Variable domain in full (rest from reference TRBV30 and TRBJ1-1): SQTIHQWPATLVQPVGSPLSLECTVEGTSNPNLYWYRQAAGRGLQLLFYSVGIGQISSEVPQNLSASRPQDRQFILSSKKLLLSDSGFYLCAWSPWNTEAFFGQGTRLTVV.

The CDR3 DNA follows: TGTGCCAGCAGCCAAGCGGCTAGCGGACCAGCTGGGACCCAGTACTTC. This sequence encodes CASSQAASGPAGTQYF. The J gene is TRBJ2-5, the V gene TRBV3-1 (or the pseudogene TRBV3-2); TRBD2 matches at 7 bases. The CDR3 is made up of 16 amino acids. Looked up from germline, CDR1 is LGHDT and CDR2 is YNNKEL (reference sequence). V lost 1 base, J lost 7 bases, and 12 bases stayed unmatched.

This rearrangement joins TRBV6-5 to TRBJ1-1; 8 bases agree with TRBD1. Germline V CDR1 and CDR2: MNHEY, SVGAGI. The CDR3 is 14 residues long. V lost 8 bases to trimming and J lost 4 bases; unmatched junction nucleotides: 9. CDR3 region: CASWAGGRSTEAFF. CDR3 coding DNA: TGTGCCAGCTGGGCAGGGGGCAGGAGCACTGAAGCTTTCTTT.

The chain recombines TRBV27 with TRBJ2-2, with D perhaps TRBD1 (5 bases). From germline, CDR1 is MNHEY and CDR2 SMNVEV (reference sequence). There are 16 residues in the CDR3. V dropped 4 bases and J dropped 1 base, with 13 bases sitting between them. The CDR3: CASSYKGPVNTGELFF. In DNA form, the CDR3 reads TGTGCCAGCAGTTATAAGGGGCCTGTGAACACCGGGGAGCTGTTTTTT.

V is TRBV18 and J is TRBJ1-3; 9 nucleotides line up with TRBD1. The germline CDR1 and CDR2 sequences are KGHSH and LQKENI. The CDR3 sequence is 20 residues long. The ends lost 3 bases at V and 2 bases at J; junction bases unmatched: 17. This CDR3 is CASSPISGQGPLVPGNTIYF. As DNA, the CDR3 is TGTGCCAGCTCACCGATATCGGGACAGGGCCCTCTTGTCCCTGGAAACACCATATATTTT.

The chain carries TRBV5-6 and TRBJ2-4; D is possibly TRBD2 (6 bases). The CDR3 extends over 14 amino acids. Trimming removed 7 bases from V and 7 bases from J, with 18 bases in between. The germline CDR1 and CDR2 sequences are SGHDT and YYEEEE. The CDR3 reads CASGLREGRNIQYF. Written as DNA, the CDR3 is TGTGCCAGCGGATTGAGAGAGGGGAGGAACATTCAGTACTTC.

The chain is built from TRBV4-1 and TRBJ1-1; 7 nucleotides agree with TRBD1. The V gene end was trimmed by 2 bases and the J gene end by 1 base; junction bases not matched to a gene: 4. This CDR3 region has 15 residues. Germline CDR1 MGHRA, CDR2 YSYEKL. The CDR3 reads CASSQTTGKNTEAFF. In DNA form, the CDR3 reads TGCGCCAGCAGCCAAACGACAGGGAAGAACACTGAAGCTTTCTTT.

A remark on this clone: The same CDR3 also results from other DNA sequences found in this sample. The chain carries TRBV11-2 and TRBJ1-3; a possible D gene is TRBD1 (5 bases). This CDR3 region has 15 residues. V gave up 5 bases and J gave up 0 bases, with 11 bases separating them. The germline V gene encodes CDR1 SGHAT and CDR2 FQNNGV. The CDR3 sequence is CASSLVRDSGNTIYF. The CDR3, as DNA: TGTGCCAGCAGCCTTGTCAGGGACTCTGGAAACACCATATATTTT.

This clone turned up a few times. The V and J genes are TRBV5-4 and TRBJ1-2; D is ambiguous. V gave up 2 bases and J gave up 3 bases, with 11 bases separating them. CDR3 length: 14 amino acids. Per the germline V gene, CDR1 is SGHNT and CDR2 is YYREEE (reference sequence). CDR3 bases: TGTGCCAGCAGCTTCTCTACGAGGGACTATGGCTACACCTTC. This translates into CASSFSTRDYGYTF.

The genes are TRBV6-1 and TRBJ1-2; D is ambiguous. The CDR3 contains 13 residues. Trimming took 3 bases from V and 5 from J, leaving 10 bases between them. Per the germline V gene, CDR1 is MNHNS and CDR2 is SASEGT. DNA for the CDR3: TGTGCCAGCAGTGAGCGACGACTGTATGGCTACACCTTC. Its protein is CASSERRLYGYTF.

V and J are TRBV15 and TRBJ2-5, with D possibly being TRBD1 (6 bases). Germline loops: CDR1 LNHNV, CDR2 YYDKDF (reference sequence). CDR3 length equals 16 residues. V was shortened by 3 bases and J by 5 bases, with 19 bases between the two germline ends. For the CDR3, the DNA is TGTGCCACCAGCAGGGCTTCAGGGGCCGGCCGGGAGACCCAGTACTTC. Amino acid sequence: CATSRASGAGRETQYF.

V and J are TRBV6-1 and TRBJ1-1; weak D call: TRBD1 (5 bases). The length of the CDR3 is 14 residues. The germline CDR1 and CDR2 sequences are MNHNS and SASEGT. The germline V and J ends were trimmed by 0 bases and 9 bases, with 14 bases remaining between them. In nucleotides, the CDR3 is TGTGCCAGCAGTGAAGCGCCTTTGACAGAGAAAGCTTTCTTT. Protein sequence: CASSEAPLTEKAFF.

This chain connects TRBV10-2 to TRBJ2-7, with 7 positions matching TRBD1. Germline lookup yields CDR1 WSHSY and CDR2 SAAADI. This CDR3 is 17 amino acids long. The junction had 8 bases not matched to a gene; V was cut back by 0 bases and J by 0 bases. The CDR3: CASSESKRGPFSYEQYF. In DNA, the CDR3 is TGCGCCAGCAGTGAGTCGAAAAGGGGGCCCTTCTCCTACGAGCAGTACTTC.

For the CDR3, the DNA is TGTGCCAGCAGAGGCGGGAGGGGAGGGACCACTGAAGCTTTCTTT. The encoded protein is CASRGGRGGTTEAFF. The chain joins TRBV6-5 to TRBJ1-1; TRBD1 might be the D (5 bases). Germline assignment: CDR1 MNHEY and CDR2 SVGAGI. The CDR3 totals 15 residues. V was trimmed by 6 bases and J by 4 bases, leaving 18 bases between them.

CDR3 nucleotides: TGCAGCGTTGGACAGGCTCGTCAGCCCCAGCATTTT. It specifies CSVGQARQPQHF. The rearrangement joins TRBV29-1 to TRBJ1-5; perhaps TRBD1 as D (6 bases). Germline CDR1 reads SQVTM; CDR2 reads ANQGSEA. V lost 4 bases and J 6 bases, leaving 10 bases between the germline ends. The CDR3 runs 12 residues.

In this sample, this clone turned up a few times. J is TRBJ1-1 and V is TRBV3-1 (or the pseudogene TRBV3-2); a weak D match, TRBD1 (5 bases). This CDR3 has 14 amino acids. Germline CDR1 and CDR2: LGHDT and YNNKEL (reference sequence). V lost 1 base and J lost 1, with 7 bases in between. CDR3 in amino acids: CASSQAGGNTEAFF. DNA of the CDR3: TGTGCCAGCAGCCAAGCCGGGGGGAACACTGAAGCTTTCTTT.

This chain joins TRBV6-6 and TRBJ2-3, with D tentatively TRBD1 (6 bases). Trimming pared 2 bases from V and 3 bases from J, leaving 15 bases between. Germline V gene sequence: CDR1 MNHNY, CDR2 SVGAGI (reference sequence). The CDR3 is 16 amino acids. The CDR3 loop reads CASSYPQQGWTDTQYF. The DNA for the CDR3 is TGTGCCAGCAGTTACCCGCAGCAGGGGTGGACAGATACGCAGTATTTT.

The V and J genes are TRBV6-4 and TRBJ2-1, with 10 bases identical to TRBD2. The length of the CDR3 is 16 residues. The germline CDR1 and CDR2 sequences are MRHNA and SNTAGT. After removal of 0 bases from V and 8 bases from J, the junction contained 7 bases not matched to a gene. CDR3 nucleotide sequence: TGTGCCAGCAGTGACTCTTCAGCGGGGGGGTTTCATGAGCAGTTCTTC. This codes for CASSDSSAGGFHEQFF.

The chain links TRBV2 to TRBJ1-2; D may be TRBD1 (6 bases). The germline V gene encodes CDR1 SNHLY and CDR2 FYNNEI. The CDR3 covers 14 residues. Trimming pared 8 bases from V and 8 bases from J, leaving 21 bases between. DNA for the CDR3: TGTGCCAGCGCGCAGAATCGAGGGGGAGAAGGCTACACCTTC. Protein sequence: CASAQNRGGEGYTF.

This clone was recorded only once. The rearrangement links TRBV24-1 to TRBJ1-5; 9 nucleotides align to TRBD1. The CDR3 is made up of 15 amino acids. V was pared by 6 bases and J by 4 bases, with 6 bases of the junction left unmatched. Germline values: CDR1 KGHDR, CDR2 SFDVKD. Here the CDR3 DNA reads TGTGCCACCAGTAACCGGGGACAGGGTAATCAGCCCCAGCATTTT. Translation: CATSNRGQGNQPQHF.

V and J are TRBV2 and TRBJ1-5, with a tentative D call TRBD1 (5 bases). The germline gives CDR1 SNHLY, CDR2 FYNNEI. The germline V and J ends were trimmed by 5 bases and 4 bases, with 9 bases remaining between them. CDR3 length: 13 amino acids. CDR3 nucleotides: TGTGCCAGCAGTCTCCAGGGTAATCAGCCCCAGCATTTT. Its translation is CASSLQGNQPQHF.